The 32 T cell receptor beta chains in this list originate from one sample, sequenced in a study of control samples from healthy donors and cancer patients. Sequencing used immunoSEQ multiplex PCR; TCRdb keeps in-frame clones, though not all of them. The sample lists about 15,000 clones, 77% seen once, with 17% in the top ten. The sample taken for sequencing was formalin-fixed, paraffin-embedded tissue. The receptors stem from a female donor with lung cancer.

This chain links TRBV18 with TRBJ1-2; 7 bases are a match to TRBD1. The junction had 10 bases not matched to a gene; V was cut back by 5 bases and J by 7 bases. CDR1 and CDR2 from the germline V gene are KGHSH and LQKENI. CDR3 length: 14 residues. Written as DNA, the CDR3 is TGTGCCAGCTCAACCGGGGGGACAGATTCTGGCTACACCTTC. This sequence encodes CASSTGGTDSGYTF.

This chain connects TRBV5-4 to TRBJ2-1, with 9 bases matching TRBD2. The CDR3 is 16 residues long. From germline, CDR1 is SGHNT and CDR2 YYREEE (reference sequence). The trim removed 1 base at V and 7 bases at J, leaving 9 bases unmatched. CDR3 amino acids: CASSLYDSGGRNEQFF. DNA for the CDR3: TGTGCCAGCAGCTTGTACGATAGCGGGGGCCGGAATGAGCAGTTCTTC.

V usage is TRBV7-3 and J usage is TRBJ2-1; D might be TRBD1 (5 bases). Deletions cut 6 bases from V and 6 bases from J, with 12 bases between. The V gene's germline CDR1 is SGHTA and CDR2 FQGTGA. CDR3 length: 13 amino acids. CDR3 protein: CASSMDNTNEQFF. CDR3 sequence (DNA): TGTGCCAGCAGTATGGACAACACCAATGAGCAGTTCTTC.

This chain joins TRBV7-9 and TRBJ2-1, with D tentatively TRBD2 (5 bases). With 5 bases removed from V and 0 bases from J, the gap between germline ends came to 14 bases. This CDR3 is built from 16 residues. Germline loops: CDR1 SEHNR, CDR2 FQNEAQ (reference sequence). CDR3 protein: CASSPRGWSSYNEQFF. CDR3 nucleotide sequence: TGTGCCAGCAGCCCCCGGGGATGGAGCTCCTACAATGAGCAGTTCTTC.

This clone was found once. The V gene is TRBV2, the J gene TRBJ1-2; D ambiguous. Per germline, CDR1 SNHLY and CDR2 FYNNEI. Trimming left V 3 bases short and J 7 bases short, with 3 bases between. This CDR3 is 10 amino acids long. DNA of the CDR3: TGTGCCAGCAGTGAGGGTGGCTACACCTTC. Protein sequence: CASSEGGYTF.

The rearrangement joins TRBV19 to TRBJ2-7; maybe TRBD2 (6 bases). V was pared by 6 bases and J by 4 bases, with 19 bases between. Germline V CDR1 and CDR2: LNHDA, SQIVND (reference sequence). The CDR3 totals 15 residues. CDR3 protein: CASSPRRSRGYEQYF. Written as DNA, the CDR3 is TGTGCCAGTAGCCCCAGGCGGTCGCGGGGTTACGAGCAGTACTTC. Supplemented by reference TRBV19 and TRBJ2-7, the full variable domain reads DGGITQSPKYLFRKEGQNVTLSCEQNLNHDAMYWYRQDPGQGLRLIYYSQIVNDFQKGDIAEGYSVSREKKESFPLTVTSAQKNPTAFYLCASSPRRSRGYEQYFGPGTRLTVT.

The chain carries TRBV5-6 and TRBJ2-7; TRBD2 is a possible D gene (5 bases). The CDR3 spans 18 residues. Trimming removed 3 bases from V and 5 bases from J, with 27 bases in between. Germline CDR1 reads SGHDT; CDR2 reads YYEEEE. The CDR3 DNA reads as TGTGCCAGCAGCTCGGACTCTTTGGTGGCTATCCTAGGAGACGAGCAGTACTTC. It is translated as CASSSDSLVAILGDEQYF.

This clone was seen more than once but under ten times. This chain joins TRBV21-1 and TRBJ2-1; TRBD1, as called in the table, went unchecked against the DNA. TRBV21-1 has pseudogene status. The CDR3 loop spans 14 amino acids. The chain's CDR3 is CARGAGQEPNEQFF. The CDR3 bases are TGTGCCAGGGGGGCGGGACAGGAACCCAATGAGCAGTTCTTC.

The CDR3 DNA reads as TGTGCCAGCAGCGCGGTTGCTTTTCTTTTTGGGGAGACCCAGTACTTC. The encoded protein is CASSAVAFLFGETQYF. V and J are TRBV2 and TRBJ2-5; D unclear. This CDR3 has 16 amino acids. Germline V gene sequence: CDR1 SNHLY, CDR2 FYNNEI. Trimming removed 6 bases from V and 5 bases from J, with 22 bases in between. The full variable domain, its missing parts supplied by reference TRBV2 and TRBJ2-5, is EPEVTQTPSHQVTQMGQEVILRCVPISNHLYFYWYRQILGQKVEFLVSFYNNEISEKSEIFDDQFSVERPDGSNFTLKIRSTKLEDSAMYFCASSAVAFLFGETQYFGPGTRLLVL.

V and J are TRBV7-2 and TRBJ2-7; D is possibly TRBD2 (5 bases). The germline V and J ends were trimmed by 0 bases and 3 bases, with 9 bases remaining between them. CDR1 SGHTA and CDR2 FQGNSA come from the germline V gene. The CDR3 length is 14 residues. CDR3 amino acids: CASSLATSLYEQYF. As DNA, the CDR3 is TGTGCCAGCAGCTTAGCTACTAGTCTCTACGAGCAGTACTTC.

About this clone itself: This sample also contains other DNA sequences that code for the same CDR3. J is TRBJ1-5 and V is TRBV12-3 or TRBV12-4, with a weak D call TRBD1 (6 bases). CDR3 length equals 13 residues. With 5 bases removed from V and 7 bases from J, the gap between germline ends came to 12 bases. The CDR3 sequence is CASSGGGGQPQHF. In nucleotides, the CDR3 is TGTGCCAGCAGTGGAGGGGGGGGGCAGCCCCAGCATTTT.

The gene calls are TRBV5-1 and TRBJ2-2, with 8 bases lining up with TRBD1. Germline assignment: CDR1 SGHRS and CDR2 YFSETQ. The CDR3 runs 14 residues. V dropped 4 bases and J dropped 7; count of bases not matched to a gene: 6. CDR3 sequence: CASSTRGPSGELFF. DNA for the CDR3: TGCGCCAGCAGCACCAGGGGGCCGAGCGGGGAGCTGTTTTTT.

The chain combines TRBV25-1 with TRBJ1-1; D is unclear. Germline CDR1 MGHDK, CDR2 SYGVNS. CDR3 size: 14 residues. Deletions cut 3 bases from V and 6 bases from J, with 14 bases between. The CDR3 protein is CASSERAPWAEAFF. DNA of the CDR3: TGTGCCAGCAGTGAGCGGGCCCCGTGGGCTGAAGCTTTCTTT.

The CDR3 loop reads CSASWMNTEAFF. As DNA, the CDR3 is TGCAGTGCCAGTTGGATGAACACTGAAGCTTTCTTT. This chain joins TRBV20-1 and TRBJ1-1; D is undetermined. Trimming took 6 bases from V and 0 from J, leaving 8 bases between them. The V gene's germline CDR1 is DFQATT and CDR2 SNEGSKA (reference sequence). The CDR3 contains 12 residues.

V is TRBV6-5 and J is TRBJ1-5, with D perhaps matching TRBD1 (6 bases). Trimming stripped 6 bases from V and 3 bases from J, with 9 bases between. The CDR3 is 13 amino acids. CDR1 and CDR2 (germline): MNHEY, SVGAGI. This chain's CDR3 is CASSQGFNQPQHF. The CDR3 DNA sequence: TGTGCCAGCAGCCAGGGGTTCAATCAGCCCCAGCATTTT.

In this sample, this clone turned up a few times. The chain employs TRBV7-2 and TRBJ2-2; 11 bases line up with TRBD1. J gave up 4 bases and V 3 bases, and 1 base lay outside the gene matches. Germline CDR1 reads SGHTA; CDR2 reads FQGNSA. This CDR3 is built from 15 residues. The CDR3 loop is CASSLGQGGTGELFF. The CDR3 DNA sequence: TGTGCCAGCAGCTTGGGACAGGGGGGCACCGGGGAGCTGTTTTTT.

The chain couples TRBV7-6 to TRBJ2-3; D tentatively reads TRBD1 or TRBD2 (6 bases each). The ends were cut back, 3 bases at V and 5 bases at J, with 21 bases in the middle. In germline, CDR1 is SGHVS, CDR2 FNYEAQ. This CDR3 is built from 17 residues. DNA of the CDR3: TGTGCCAGCAGCTTCGGTGGGGCCAGGGGCGGGATAGATACGCAGTATTTT. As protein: CASSFGGARGGIDTQYF.

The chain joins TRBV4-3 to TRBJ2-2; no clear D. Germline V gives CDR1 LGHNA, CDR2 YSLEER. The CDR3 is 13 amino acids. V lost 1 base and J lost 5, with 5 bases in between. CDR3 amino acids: CASSQAPTGELFF. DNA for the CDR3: TGCGCCAGCAGCCAAGCTCCGACCGGGGAGCTGTTTTTT.

The CDR3: CASSPLRTDNSPLHF. The CDR3 DNA reads as TGTGCCAGCAGTCCCCTTAGGACAGATAATTCACCCCTCCACTTT. This chain joins TRBV7-2 and TRBJ1-6, with D maybe TRBD1 (6 bases). Trimming took off 6 bases at V and 5 bases at J, with 14 bases between the two ends. This CDR3 contains 15 residues. Germline CDR1 is SGHTA and CDR2 is FQGNSA.

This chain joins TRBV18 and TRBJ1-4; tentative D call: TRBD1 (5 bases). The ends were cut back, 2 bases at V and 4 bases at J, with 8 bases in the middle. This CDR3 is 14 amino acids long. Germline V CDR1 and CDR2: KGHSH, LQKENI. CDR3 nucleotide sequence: TGTGCCAGCTCACCAGGGGGTGGTAATGAAAAACTGTTTTTT. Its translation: CASSPGGGNEKLFF.

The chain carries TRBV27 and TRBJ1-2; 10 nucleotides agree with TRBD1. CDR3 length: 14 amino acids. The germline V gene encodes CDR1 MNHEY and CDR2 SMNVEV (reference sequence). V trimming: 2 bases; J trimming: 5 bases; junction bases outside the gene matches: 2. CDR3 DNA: TGTGCCAGCAGTTTACGGGACAGGGGTTATGGCTACACCTTC. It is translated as CASSLRDRGYGYTF.

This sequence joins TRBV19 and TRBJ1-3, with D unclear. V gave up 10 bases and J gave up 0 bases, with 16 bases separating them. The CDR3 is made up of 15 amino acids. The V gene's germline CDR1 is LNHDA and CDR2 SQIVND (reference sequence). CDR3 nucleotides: TGTGCCACCCGCAGAGACGCGGTCTCTGGAAACACCATATATTTT. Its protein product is CATRRDAVSGNTIYF.

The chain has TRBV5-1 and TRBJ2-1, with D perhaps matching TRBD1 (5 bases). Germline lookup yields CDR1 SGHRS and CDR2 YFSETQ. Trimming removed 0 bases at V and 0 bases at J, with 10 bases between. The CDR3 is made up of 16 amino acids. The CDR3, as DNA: TGCGCCAGCAGCTTGGCTGGGGCCTCCTCCTACAATGAGCAGTTCTTC. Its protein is CASSLAGASSYNEQFF. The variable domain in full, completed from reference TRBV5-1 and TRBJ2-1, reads KAGVTQTPRYLIKTRGQQVTLSCSPISGHRSVSWYQQTPGQGLQFLFEYFSETQRNKGNFPGRFSGRQFSNSRSEMNVSTLELGDSALYLCASSLAGASSYNEQFFGPGTRLTVL.

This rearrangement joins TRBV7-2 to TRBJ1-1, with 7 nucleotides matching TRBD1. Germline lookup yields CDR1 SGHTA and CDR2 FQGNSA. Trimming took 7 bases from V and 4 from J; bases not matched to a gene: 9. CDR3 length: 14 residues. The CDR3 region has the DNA TGTGCCAGCAACCGGGACAGTATTTCCACTGAAGCTTTCTTT. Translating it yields CASNRDSISTEAFF. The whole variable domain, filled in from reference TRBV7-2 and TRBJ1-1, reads GAGVSQSPSNKVTEKGKDVELRCDPISGHTALYWYRQSLGQGLEFLIYFQGNSAPDKSGLPSDRFSAERTGGSVSTLTIQRTQQEDSAVYLCASNRDSISTEAFFGQGTRLTVV.

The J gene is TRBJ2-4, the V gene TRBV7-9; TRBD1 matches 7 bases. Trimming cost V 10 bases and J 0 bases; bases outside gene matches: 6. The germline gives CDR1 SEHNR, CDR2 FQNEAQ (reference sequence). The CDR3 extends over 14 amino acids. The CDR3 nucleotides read TGTGCCACCGACGACAGGGTAGCCAAAAACATTCAGTACTTC. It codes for CATDDRVAKNIQYF.

The CDR3 DNA sequence: TGCGCCAGCAGCTCCGGGACAGAAAATTTCTACGAGCAGTACTTC. Amino acid sequence: CASSSGTENFYEQYF. The gene calls are TRBV4-1 and TRBJ2-7; 7 positions agree with TRBD1. J gave up 3 bases and V 5 bases, and 10 bases lay outside the gene matches. This CDR3 is 15 amino acids long. Germline CDR1 MGHRA, CDR2 YSYEKL.

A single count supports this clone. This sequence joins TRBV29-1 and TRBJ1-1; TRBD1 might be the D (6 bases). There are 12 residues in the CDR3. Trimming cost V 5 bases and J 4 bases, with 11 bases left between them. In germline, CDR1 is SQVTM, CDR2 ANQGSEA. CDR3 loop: CSVSGQITEAFF. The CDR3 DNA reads TGCAGCGTTTCTGGACAGATCACTGAAGCTTTCTTT.

CDR3 region: CASSLGDKEANEQFF. CDR3 DNA: TGCGCCAGCAGCTTGGGGGACAAGGAGGCTAATGAGCAGTTCTTC. This chain links TRBV5-1 with TRBJ2-1, with D maybe TRBD1 (6 bases). From germline, CDR1 is SGHRS and CDR2 YFSETQ. The V gene lost 0 bases and the J gene lost 7 bases, with 14 bases spanning the gap. The CDR3 has 15 residues.

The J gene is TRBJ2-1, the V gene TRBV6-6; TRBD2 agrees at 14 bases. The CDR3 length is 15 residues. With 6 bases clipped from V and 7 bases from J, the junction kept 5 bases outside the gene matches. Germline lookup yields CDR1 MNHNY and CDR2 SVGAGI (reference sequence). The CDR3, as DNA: TGTGCCAGCAGGGGACTAGCGGGAGCTGGGAATGAGCAGTTCTTC. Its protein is CASRGLAGAGNEQFF.

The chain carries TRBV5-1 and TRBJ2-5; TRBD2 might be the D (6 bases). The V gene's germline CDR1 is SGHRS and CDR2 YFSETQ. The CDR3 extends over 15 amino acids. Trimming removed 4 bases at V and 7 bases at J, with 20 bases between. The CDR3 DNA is TGCGCCAGCAGCCCCGATGGAGCTGCGGGGCCGACCCAGTACTTC. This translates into CASSPDGAAGPTQYF.

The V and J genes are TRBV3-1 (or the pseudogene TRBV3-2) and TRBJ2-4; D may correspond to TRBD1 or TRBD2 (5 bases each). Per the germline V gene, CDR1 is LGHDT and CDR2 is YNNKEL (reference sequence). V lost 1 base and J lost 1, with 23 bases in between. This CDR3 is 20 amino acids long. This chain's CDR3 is CASSQVRGAVGPRAKNIQYF. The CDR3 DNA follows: TGTGCCAGCAGCCAAGTAAGAGGGGCGGTCGGACCAAGGGCCAAAAACATTCAGTACTTC.

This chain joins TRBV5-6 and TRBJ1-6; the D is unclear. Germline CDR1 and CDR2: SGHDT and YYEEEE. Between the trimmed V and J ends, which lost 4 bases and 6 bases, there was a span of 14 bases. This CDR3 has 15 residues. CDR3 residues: CASSREGLLNSPLHF. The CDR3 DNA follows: TGTGCCAGCAGCCGGGAGGGTCTCCTTAATTCACCCCTCCACTTT. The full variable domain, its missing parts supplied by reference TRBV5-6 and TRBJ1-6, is DAGVTQSPTHLIKTRGQQVTLRCSPKSGHDTVSWYQQALGQGPQFIFQYYEEEERQRGNFPDRFSGHQFPNYSSELNVNALLLGDSALYLCASSREGLLNSPLHFGNGTRLTVT.